The 19 T cell receptor beta chains below all came from one sample that was sequenced in a study of CD4 T cells in relation to SARS-CoV-2 and coronaviruses. Their cognate antigens are unknown. Before the COVID-19 pandemic, during about 2010-2018, CD4+ T cells were taken from unexposed donors. Isolation of CD4+ T cells took place after about eleven days in culture. Libraries were prepared by immunoSEQ multiplex PCR; TCRdb keeps only in-frame clonotypes and omits some of them. Found here are some 14,000 clones, around 82% of them singletons; the top ten hold more than 15%. The material sequenced was CD4+ T cells from PBMCs, cultured in vitro. All receptors derive from a human donor in good health.

The genes are TRBV7-9 and TRBJ2-7, with a tentative D call TRBD2 (7 bases). Germline assignment: CDR1 SEHNR and CDR2 FQNEAQ (reference sequence). The V end lost 1 base, the J end lost 2 bases, and 21 bases lay between the germline ends. The CDR3 has 18 residues. In DNA form, the CDR3 reads TGTGCCAGCAGCTTAGTTCTCGGGGAGGGGACACTTACCTACGAGCAGTACTTC. It translates to CASSLVLGEGTLTYEQYF. Looking up the rest from reference TRBV7-9 and TRBJ2-7 gives the full variable domain: DTGVSQNPRHKITKRGQNVTFRCDPISEHNRLYWYRQTLGQGPEFLTYFQNEAQLEKSRLLSDRFSAERPKGSFSTLEIQRTEQGDSAMYLCASSLVLGEGTLTYEQYFGPGTRLTVT.

The rearrangement joins TRBV6-1 to TRBJ1-1; tentatively, D is TRBD1 (5 bases). The CDR3 is 14 amino acids. V was pared by 8 bases and J by 6 bases, with 19 bases between. CDR1 MNHNS and CDR2 SASEGT come from the germline V gene. The CDR3 DNA sequence: TGTGCCAGCGCCAAGGATGGGGGTTACGCTGAAGCTTTCTTT. Residues: CASAKDGGYAEAFF.

This clone was picked up one time. The chain uses TRBV19 and TRBJ2-7, with a tentative D call TRBD1 (6 bases). V was clipped by 6 bases and J by 0 bases, with 9 bases between them. Germline-derived CDR1 and CDR2 are LNHDA and SQIVND (reference sequence). The CDR3 has 13 amino acids. CDR3: CASRGQYSYEQYF. The CDR3, as DNA: TGTGCCAGTAGAGGACAGTACTCCTACGAGCAGTACTTC.

The chain joins TRBV28 to TRBJ1-2; D is perhaps TRBD1 (6 bases). V dropped 4 bases and J dropped 4 bases, with 22 bases sitting between them. The CDR3 consists of 17 residues. Germline loops: CDR1 MDHEN, CDR2 SYDVKM. CDR3 sequence reads: CASSSSYQGLDSYGYTF. CDR3 nucleotide sequence: TGTGCCAGCAGTTCCTCCTATCAGGGGCTCGATTCCTATGGCTACACCTTC.

This clone turned up a few times. The V gene is TRBV4-2, the J gene TRBJ2-2, with D perhaps TRBD1 or TRBD2 (5 bases each). Trimming removed 0 bases at V and 0 bases at J, with 8 bases between. CDR1 is LGHNA, CDR2 YNFKEQ, per germline. The length of the CDR3 is 16 residues. The CDR3 region has the DNA TGTGCCAGCAGCCAAGAGGGGGATTCGAACACCGGGGAGCTGTTTTTT. This gives the protein CASSQEGDSNTGELFF.

The chain employs TRBV27 and TRBJ2-7; possibly TRBD1 for D (6 bases). Germline-derived CDR1 and CDR2 are MNHEY and SMNVEV (reference sequence). This CDR3 is 17 amino acids long. Trimming stripped 3 bases from V and 1 base from J, with 19 bases between. The CDR3 here is CASSFRRNEDRSYEQYF. In DNA form, the CDR3 reads TGTGCCAGCAGTTTCCGGCGGAATGAGGACAGATCCTACGAGCAGTACTTC.

This sequence joins TRBV4-1 and TRBJ2-1; 9 bases are shared with TRBD2. The CDR3 contains 17 residues. Germline V gene sequence: CDR1 MGHRA, CDR2 YSYEKL. Germline trimming cut 0 bases from V and 5 bases from J; bases unmatched to any gene: 8. CDR3 region: CASSQEYSASGNNEQFF. DNA for the CDR3: TGCGCCAGCAGCCAAGAGTATTCCGCTAGCGGGAACAATGAGCAGTTCTTC.

This chain joins TRBV28 and TRBJ1-5, with a tentative D call TRBD1 (5 bases). The CDR3 is 16 residues long. The germline V gene encodes CDR1 MDHEN and CDR2 SYDVKM. Trimming took off 3 bases at V and 3 bases at J, with 15 bases between the two ends. The CDR3 bases are TGTGCCAGCAGTTTTAGGCAGGGCAAAGACAATCAGCCCCAGCATTTT. It specifies CASSFRQGKDNQPQHF.

The chain uses TRBV18 and TRBJ1-3; 7 nucleotides line up with TRBD1. The CDR3 runs 15 residues. From germline, CDR1 is KGHSH and CDR2 LQKENI. V lost 2 bases, J lost 1 base, and 2 bases stayed unmatched. The CDR3 loop reads CASSPGQVSGNTIYF. CDR3 in DNA: TGTGCCAGCTCACCAGGACAGGTATCTGGAAACACCATATATTTT.

The CDR3 loop reads CASSDTRPRGQPQHF. As DNA, the CDR3 is TGTGCCAGTAGTGATACTCGCCCTCGCGGGCAGCCCCAGCATTTT. This sequence joins TRBV19 and TRBJ1-5; D is ambiguous. The V and J ends lost 5 bases and 7 bases respectively, with 18 bases between them. This CDR3 has 15 amino acids. Germline CDR1 and CDR2: LNHDA and SQIVND (reference sequence).

This chain joins TRBV11-3 and TRBJ2-4; a possible D gene is TRBD2 (6 bases). V was clipped by 1 base and J by 2 bases, with 12 bases between them. CDR3 length: 16 amino acids. The germline gives CDR1 SGHNT, CDR2 YENEEA. CDR3 sequence: CASSLVRGRTKNIQYF. CDR3 DNA sequence: TGTGCCAGCAGCTTAGTCCGGGGGAGGACCAAAAACATTCAGTACTTC. Full variable domain (rest looked up from reference TRBV11-3 and TRBJ2-4): EAGVVQSPRYKIIEKKQPVAFWCNPISGHNTLYWYLQNLGQGPELLIRYENEEAVDDSQLPKDRFSAERLKGVDSTLKIQPAELGDSAVYLCASSLVRGRTKNIQYFGAGTRLSVL.

This clone was recorded a few times. The J gene is TRBJ2-7, the V gene TRBV4-1, with TRBD1 matching 7 bases. Germline CDR1 is MGHRA and CDR2 is YSYEKL. The CDR3 runs 15 residues. V shed 0 bases and J 6 bases; nucleotides not matched to a gene: 8. This CDR3 reads CASSQEVTGDSEQYF. CDR3 bases: TGCGCCAGCAGCCAAGAAGTTACAGGGGACAGCGAGCAGTACTTC.

This chain connects TRBV29-1 to TRBJ2-1; D unclear. Germline V gene sequence: CDR1 SQVTM, CDR2 ANQGSEA. The CDR3 runs 12 residues. The V end lost 4 bases, the J end lost 3 bases, and 7 bases lay between the germline ends. CDR3: CSVVGLYNEQFF. CDR3 DNA sequence: TGCAGCGTTGTAGGGCTCTACAATGAGCAGTTCTTC.

The V call is TRBV4-1, the J call TRBJ2-3; TRBD2 matches at 12 bases. The CDR3 totals 15 residues. V shed 6 bases and J 5 bases; nucleotides not matched to a gene: 6. Looked up from germline, CDR1 is MGHRA and CDR2 is YSYEKL. The CDR3 reads CASSASGRAGDTQYF. CDR3 sequence (DNA): TGCGCCAGCAGTGCTAGCGGGAGGGCTGGAGATACGCAGTATTTT.

The V call is TRBV25-1, the J call TRBJ2-1; 11 nucleotides agree with TRBD2. Germline loops: CDR1 MGHDK, CDR2 SYGVNS. After removal of 3 bases from V and 5 bases from J, the junction contained 6 bases not matched to a gene. This CDR3 has 16 amino acids. CDR3 nucleotides: TGTGCCAGCAGTGATGGAGTAGCGGGAGGGAACAATGAGCAGTTCTTC. It codes for CASSDGVAGGNNEQFF.

V usage is TRBV2 and J usage is TRBJ1-4, with 9 bases fitting TRBD1. Germline V gene lookup returns CDR1 SNHLY and CDR2 FYNNEI. With V trimmed by 3 bases and J by 10 bases, 12 bases remained unmatched. The CDR3 length is 16 residues. The CDR3 DNA sequence: TGTGCCAGCAGTGAGGAACGGGGACAGGGAGGTGGAAAACTGTTTTTT. Translated: CASSEERGQGGGKLFF. The complete variable domain, with remaining parts taken from reference TRBV2 and TRBJ1-4, reads EPEVTQTPSHQVTQMGQEVILRCVPISNHLYFYWYRQILGQKVEFLVSFYNNEISEKSEIFDDQFSVERPDGSNFTLKIRSTKLEDSAMYFCASSEERGQGGGKLFFGSGTQLSVL.

DNA for the CDR3: TGTGCCAGCTCACCCCGAGCGACAACTAATGAAAAACTGTTTTTT. Encoded protein: CASSPRATTNEKLFF. V and J are TRBV18 and TRBJ1-4; D remains ambiguous. The CDR3 loop spans 15 amino acids. Germline loops: CDR1 KGHSH, CDR2 LQKENI. Trimming left V 3 bases short and J 0 bases short, with 8 bases between.

This clone was seen only once. The genes are TRBV7-2 and TRBJ1-1, with D tentatively TRBD1 (5 bases). CDR3 size: 16 residues. The germline V and J ends were trimmed by 5 bases and 0 bases, with 16 bases remaining between them. Germline V CDR1 and CDR2: SGHTA, FQGNSA. CDR3 sequence (DNA): TGTGCCAGCAGCCTGGGGCAGCCCGGGGTGAACACTGAAGCTTTCTTT. Residues: CASSLGQPGVNTEAFF.

The chain combines TRBV5-4 with TRBJ1-1, with D possibly being TRBD1 (6 bases). The CDR3 is 15 residues long. Germline CDR1 reads SGHNT; CDR2 reads YYREEE (reference sequence). V was clipped by 2 bases and J by 2 bases, with 13 bases between them. The CDR3 spells CASSFNRDPNTEAFF. CDR3 nucleotide sequence: TGTGCCAGCAGCTTTAACAGGGACCCTAACACTGAAGCTTTCTTT.